What follows are 8 T cell receptor beta chains derived from one specimen sequenced in a study of T-cell reconstitution after alpha-beta-depleted transplantation in children (dated by TCRdb to 2016 to 2017). In light of the paper, this sample's treatment or condition label describes: allogeneic hematopoietic cell transplantation with graft depleted of TCRalphabeta T cells and CD19 B cells. Library preparation was by PCR. The sample was run on an Illumina HiSeq 2500. TCR library preparation used molecular barcoding, with unique molecular identifiers applied to normalize quantification of the TCRbeta repertoire. TCRdb trimmed public reads at Q25 via fastp, called clones via MiXCR and kept in-frame beta chains. Entries are consolidated by CDR3 protein sequence, retaining the most common genes and DNA. In this sample the table shows about 200,000 distinct CDR3 sequences, roughly 7% of which occur a single time. Jointly, the top ten make up 5% to 6.5% of the sample.

Specimen: PBMCs, collected before TCRalphabeta/CD19-depleted stem cell transplant. The origin of the receptors is a boy aged 2-15 years with acute lymphoblastic leukemia, due to receive a stem cell transplant.

This clonotype was detected only a few times. This chain connects TRBV14 to TRBJ2-1; the match to TRBD2 covers 9 bases. The CDR3 covers 16 residues. V shed 2 bases, J shed 10 bases, and the junction held 12 bases outside the gene matches. CDR1 SGHDN and CDR2 FVKESK come from the germline V gene. For the CDR3, the DNA is TGTGCCAGCAGCCAACGCACTGGCGGGAGGGCCCCAGAGCAGTTCTTC. Its protein product is CASSQRTGGRAPEQFF.

CDR3 in amino acids: CASSLANPFTDTQYF. CDR3 sequence (DNA): TGCGCCAGCAGCTTGGCCAATCCTTTCACAGATACGCAGTATTTT. This chain links TRBV5-1 with TRBJ2-3, with D hard to call. Germline V gene lookup returns CDR1 SGHRS and CDR2 YFSETQ. The CDR3 runs 15 residues. V lost 0 bases and J 2 bases, leaving 10 bases between the germline ends.

This clonotype has more than one count but fewer than ten. CDR3 residues: CASSEEASGNEQFF. The CDR3 DNA is TGTGCCAGCAGTGAAGAGGCTAGCGGGAATGAGCAGTTCTTC. This chain uses TRBV2 with TRBJ2-1; 8 positions agree with TRBD2. V dropped 1 base and J dropped 7; count of bases not matched to a gene: 3. The CDR3 contains 14 residues. In germline, CDR1 is SNHLY, CDR2 FYNNEI.

This clonotype has at least ten counts. The V and J genes are TRBV5-4 and TRBJ1-2; the D is unclear. The CDR3 contains 12 residues. The V end was cut by 4 bases, the J end by 3 bases, with 7 bases between. From germline, CDR1 is SGHNT and CDR2 YYREEE (reference sequence). CDR3 in amino acids: CASSPHDYGYTF. CDR3 coding DNA: TGTGCCAGCAGCCCCCATGACTATGGCTACACCTTC.

This clonotype showed up many times. The genes are TRBV18 and TRBJ2-7; weak D call: TRBD2 (5 bases). The V gene lost 3 bases and the J gene lost 2 bases, with 17 bases spanning the gap. Germline V lookup: CDR1 KGHSH, CDR2 LQKENI. This CDR3 spans 16 amino acids. The CDR3 loop reads CASSPRGRGFTYEQYF. In DNA form, the CDR3 reads TGTGCCAGCTCACCTCGGGGTCGTGGGTTCACCTACGAGCAGTACTTC.

This chain joins TRBV12-3 or TRBV12-4 and TRBJ1-4; D unclear. V gave up 7 bases and J gave up 6 bases, with 21 bases separating them. The CDR3 runs to 16 residues. CDR3 nucleotides: TGTGCCAGCACCTCAAGCACAGTCGGAGGAGATGAAAAACTGTTTTTT. This gives the protein CASTSSTVGGDEKLFF.

This clonotype has a count of ten or more. This chain joins TRBV15 and TRBJ1-5; D unclear. Germline loops: CDR1 LNHNV, CDR2 YYDKDF (reference sequence). The V end was cut by 0 bases, the J end by 4 bases, with 13 bases between. The CDR3 has 16 residues. The CDR3 loop reads CATSRERQDGNQPQHF. DNA of the CDR3: TGTGCCACCAGCAGAGAGAGGCAGGACGGAAATCAGCCCCAGCATTTT.

This clonotype was detected many times. The CDR3: CASSLWTRDNEQFF. The CDR3 DNA sequence: TGTGCCAGCAGTTTGTGGACTAGGGACAATGAGCAGTTCTTC. The chain combines TRBV12-3 or TRBV12-4 with TRBJ2-1; 7 bases map to TRBD2. J lost 5 bases, V lost 3 bases, and 4 bases had no gene match. The CDR3 length is 14 residues.